This is a list of T cell receptor beta chains from one sample in a study of T-cell reconstitution after alpha-beta-depleted transplantation in children. TCRdb fed the PCR reads into MiXCR, producing one record per CDR3 protein. This repertoire shows about a million distinct CDR3 sequences, about 29% found once; its top ten account for approximately 30%. Sequenced here: PBMCs, mostly from graft donor cells, sampled 360 days after TCRalphabeta/CD19-depleted stem cell transplant. These receptors were taken from a boy under two years old who had a stem cell transplant for SCID, so the T cells may come from the graft donor. Both conserved end residues are part of each CDR3. The D gene is left open where the match is weak. For some rows the clone size is stated as once, few or many, or as a class when expanded; others skip it.

clone size | D gene | J gene | V gene | CDR3 protein | CDR3 DNA
few | TRBD1 | TRBJ1-5 | TRBV18 | CASSYDRVSSRNQPQHF | TGTGCCAGCTCATATGACAGGGTATCCTCTCGCAATCAGCCCCAGCATTTT
few | NA | TRBJ2-7 | TRBV10-3 | CATASGGGLYEQYF | TGTGCCACCGCATCAGGGGGGGGGCTATACGAGCAGTACTTC
NA | NA | TRBJ2-1 | TRBV4-1 | CASSQGLGRSSYNEQFF | TGCGCCAGCAGCCAAGGATTGGGCCGGAGCTCCTACAATGAGCAGTTCTTC
few | NA | TRBJ2-5 | TRBV27 | CASSFGRGAFETQYF | TGTGCCAGCAGTTTCGGTCGGGGGGCGTTTGAGACCCAGTACTTC
NA | NA | TRBJ2-4 | TRBV5-5 | CASSLGWGENIQYF | TGTGCCAGCAGCTTGGGATGGGGCGAAAACATTCAGTACTTC
NA | TRBD2 | TRBJ2-1 | TRBV3-1 | CASSLRTSGGRDEQFF | TGTGCCAGCAGCCTGCGGACTAGCGGGGGGCGCGATGAGCAGTTCTTC
NA | NA | TRBJ2-1 | TRBV12-3/TRBV12-4 | CASSKGRGQYNEQFF | TGTGCCAGCAGTAAGGGGAGGGGGCAATACAATGAGCAGTTCTTC
few | TRBD2 | TRBJ2-2 | TRBV9 | CASSVRGDVTGELFF | TGTGCCAGCAGCGTACGGGGGGATGTAACCGGGGAGCTGTTTTTT
NA | NA | TRBJ2-7 | TRBV10-3 | CAISESSRSYEQYF | TGTGCCATCAGTGAGTCGTCCAGGTCCTACGAGCAGTACTTC
NA | NA | TRBJ2-3 | TRBV18 | CASSPWGFGTDTQYF | TGTGCCAGCTCACCATGGGGATTCGGTACAGATACGCAGTATTTT
NA | NA | TRBJ1-2 | TRBV5-6 | CASSLEPGQRSGYTF | TGTGCCAGCAGCTTGGAACCAGGCCAGAGGAGTGGCTACACCTTC
few | NA | TRBJ2-7 | TRBV9 | CASSVALLDTEQYF | TGTGCCAGCAGCGTAGCTTTGTTGGACACCGAGCAGTACTTC
few | NA | TRBJ1-2 | TRBV4-1 | CASSPSRVEEGGYTF | TGCGCCAGCAGCCCTTCGAGGGTTGAAGAGGGTGGCTACACCTTC
NA | NA | TRBJ2-4 | TRBV5-8 | CASSLGVRAKNIQYF | TGTGCCAGCAGCTTGGGGGTAAGGGCCAAAAACATTCAGTACTTC
NA | NA | TRBJ2-3 | TRBV9 | CASSVADLTGGLGDTQYF | TGTGCCAGCAGCGTAGCCGACCTGACCGGGGGCCTGGGAGATACGCAGTATTTT
few | TRBD2 | TRBJ2-1 | TRBV24-1 | CATSEAGPYNEQFF | TGTGCCACCAGTGAAGCGGGACCATACAATGAGCAGTTCTTC
few | NA | TRBJ1-4 | TRBV12-3/TRBV12-4 | CASSSQGPTNEKLFF | TGTGCCAGCAGTTCTCAGGGGCCAACTAATGAAAAACTGTTTTTT
NA | NA | TRBJ2-7 | TRBV5-5 | CASSMTLGDPYEQYF | TGTGCCAGCAGCATGACTCTCGGGGATCCTTACGAGCAGTACTTC
few | TRBD1 | TRBJ2-1 | TRBV5-1 | CASSLTGARNEQFF | TGCGCCAGCAGCTTGACAGGGGCGCGCAATGAGCAGTTCTTC
many | NA | TRBJ2-7 | TRBV2 | CASSVSYEQYF | TGTGCCAGCAGCGTCTCCTACGAGCAGTACTTC
few | TRBD2 | TRBJ2-1 | TRBV24-1 | CATSELAGGEQFF | TGTGCCACCAGTGAATTAGCGGGGGGTGAGCAGTTCTTC
few | NA | TRBJ2-5 | TRBV28 | CASSLWGRAFHQETQYF | TGTGCCAGCAGTTTATGGGGCAGGGCATTCCATCAAGAGACCCAGTACTTC
NA | NA | TRBJ1-1 | TRBV5-1 | CASSPLPGSSEAFF | TGCGCCAGCAGCCCCCTGCCAGGGAGCTCTGAAGCTTTCTTT
once | NA | TRBJ1-1 | TRBV29-1 | CSAGGGRGNTEAFF | TGCAGCGCCGGCGGGGGGAGAGGGAACACTGAAGCTTTCTTT
few | NA | TRBJ2-1 | TRBV5-1 | CASSAGSGKGSLDEQFF | TGCGCCAGCAGTGCTGGGTCGGGGAAAGGTTCCCTGGATGAGCAGTTCTTC
NA | TRBD2 | TRBJ2-3 | TRBV5-1 | CASSLGATSGVADTQYF | TGCGCCAGCAGCTTGGGTGCGACTAGCGGGGTTGCAGATACGCAGTATTTT
NA | NA | TRBJ2-3 | TRBV20-1 | CSAREETGGGTDTQYF | TGCAGTGCTAGAGAGGAGACAGGAGGGGGCACAGATACGCAGTATTTT
NA | NA | TRBJ1-4 | TRBV12-3/TRBV12-4 | CASSLDRMKLFF | TGTGCCAGCAGTTTAGACAGGATGAAACTGTTTTTT
NA | TRBD1 | TRBJ2-3 | TRBV30 | CAWSVSRTGSTDTQYF | TGTGCCTGGAGTGTATCCAGGACAGGAAGCACAGATACGCAGTATTTT
NA | NA | TRBJ2-2 | TRBV5-1 | CASRVDSDTGELFF | TGCGCCAGCAGGGTTGACAGCGACACCGGGGAGCTGTTTTTT
NA | NA | TRBJ2-5 | TRBV5-1 | CASSLPIRNGQETQYF | TGCGCCAGCAGCTTGCCGATTAGGAACGGCCAAGAGACCCAGTACTTC
few | NA | TRBJ2-7 | TRBV28 | CASSLIRGPYEQYF | TGTGCCAGCAGTTTAATCAGGGGCCCATACGAGCAGTACTTC
NA | TRBD1 | TRBJ2-1 | TRBV5-1 | CASSLGDRGRLGSYNEQFF | TGCGCCAGCAGCTTGGGGGACAGGGGGCGCCTTGGCTCCTACAATGAGCAGTTCTTC
few | NA | TRBJ1-3 | TRBV12-3/TRBV12-4 | CASSLRRRAGNTIYF | TGTGCCAGCAGTTTAAGAAGGAGAGCTGGAAACACCATATATTTT
many | TRBD2 | TRBJ2-7 | TRBV12-3/TRBV12-4 | CASSLLAGGPYEQYF | TGTGCCAGCAGTTTACTAGCGGGGGGCCCCTACGAGCAGTACTTC
NA | TRBD1 | TRBJ2-7 | TRBV20-1 | CSAADRTYEQYF | TGCAGTGCTGCGGACAGGACCTACGAGCAGTACTTC
NA | TRBD1 | TRBJ2-5 | TRBV20-1 | CSARWTGDRETQYF | TGCAGTGCTAGATGGACAGGGGACAGGGAGACCCAGTACTTC
NA | TRBD1 | TRBJ2-1 | TRBV2 | CASTPEDRGVNEQFF | TGTGCCAGCACCCCCGAGGACAGGGGAGTGAATGAGCAGTTCTTC
few | TRBD2 | TRBJ2-1 | TRBV19 | CASRKGGTIYNEQFF | TGTGCCAGTAGAAAGGGTGGGACTATCTACAATGAGCAGTTCTTC
once | TRBD2 | TRBJ2-5 | TRBV9 | CASSVGYRGVEETQYF | TGTGCCAGCAGCGTAGGATATCGGGGGGTTGAAGAGACCCAGTACTTC
NA | NA | TRBJ2-1 | TRBV9 | CASSVPGGIEQFF | TGTGCCAGCAGCGTCCCGGGGGGCATAGAGCAGTTCTTC
NA | NA | TRBJ2-3 | TRBV10-3 | CAISEGGFTDTQYF | TGTGCCATCAGTGAGGGGGGGTTCACAGATACGCAGTATTTT
NA | NA | TRBJ1-6 | TRBV3-1 | CASSQDPGPNSPLHF | TGTGCCAGCAGCCAAGATCCGGGTCCCAATTCACCCCTCCACTTT
NA | NA | TRBJ2-7 | TRBV5-1 | CASSATVRSEQYF | TGCGCCAGCAGCGCGACAGTGCGAAGCGAGCAGTACTTC